These 24 T cell receptor beta chains originate from one sample sequenced in a study of early stage breast cancer tumors. The protocol was immunoSEQ multiplex PCR, while the TCRdb copy is restricted to in-frame clones and leaves out a portion. Of about 38,000 clones in the sample, around 70% were seen once. Sequencing used blood. These receptor sequences come from a person between 55 and 69 years old with breast cancer.

The chain recombines TRBV6-5 with TRBJ1-4; D is uncertain. Trimming shortened V by 2 bases and J by 7 bases, and 14 bases separated the two germline ends. In germline, CDR1 is MNHEY, CDR2 SVGAGI. CDR3 length: 15 amino acids. The CDR3 loop is CASSYDLGISEKLFF. The CDR3 DNA sequence: TGTGCCAGCAGTTACGATCTGGGGATAAGTGAAAAACTGTTTTTT.

This sequence joins TRBV19 and TRBJ2-7; the D gene is possibly TRBD1 (6 bases). There are 16 residues in the CDR3. The germline V gene has CDR1 LNHDA and CDR2 SQIVND (reference sequence). Trimming removed 5 bases from V and 5 bases from J, with 22 bases in between. The CDR3 nucleotides read TGTGCCAGTAGTTCCTACACGGGACAAGGTAATGACGAGCAGTACTTC. Translated, it gives CASSSYTGQGNDEQYF.

V usage is TRBV7-2 and J usage is TRBJ2-5, with 7 nucleotides matching TRBD1. Germline V gene sequence: CDR1 SGHTA, CDR2 FQGNSA. The ends lost 5 bases at V and 1 base at J; junction bases unmatched: 4. The CDR3 has 14 residues. In DNA form, the CDR3 reads TGTGCCAGCAGCCAGGGACAGATCCAAGAGACCCAGTACTTC. This sequence encodes CASSQGQIQETQYF. Filled out from reference TRBV7-2 and TRBJ2-5, the complete variable domain reads GAGVSQSPSNKVTEKGKDVELRCDPISGHTALYWYRQSLGQGLEFLIYFQGNSAPDKSGLPSDRFSAERTGGSVSTLTIQRTQQEDSAVYLCASSQGQIQETQYFGPGTRLLVL.

The chain couples TRBV7-9 to TRBJ2-1, with TRBD2 matching 11 bases. This CDR3 is built from 17 residues. V was clipped by 8 bases and J by 0 bases; unmatched bases: 9. Germline CDR1 and CDR2: SEHNR and FQNEAQ (reference sequence). CDR3 sequence: CASSKTSGIRSYNEQFF. Written as DNA, the CDR3 is TGTGCCAGCTCTAAGACTAGCGGGATTCGCTCCTACAATGAGCAGTTCTTC.

The chain recombines TRBV29-1 with TRBJ2-5; 13 bases are shared with TRBD2. Per the germline V gene, CDR1 is SQVTM and CDR2 is ANQGSEA. This CDR3 has 19 residues. The ends lost 1 base at V and 4 bases at J; junction bases unmatched: 15. The CDR3 here is CSVEGPPGLAGTVAETQYF. The CDR3 DNA sequence: TGCAGCGTTGAAGGGCCACCGGGACTAGCGGGGACGGTGGCAGAGACCCAGTACTTC.

The genes are TRBV9 and TRBJ1-2; 9 bases map to TRBD1. V dropped 4 bases and J dropped 11; count of bases not matched to a gene: 15. Germline V gene sequence: CDR1 SGDLS, CDR2 YYNGEE. CDR3 length: 15 residues. CDR3: CASSFTSRDRVLYTF. The CDR3 DNA reads TGTGCCAGCAGCTTTACGTCCCGGGACAGGGTTTTGTACACCTTC.

This rearrangement joins TRBV5-1 to TRBJ2-2; D ambiguous. The CDR3 runs 14 residues. Trimming cost V 4 bases and J 0 bases, with 7 bases left between them. CDR1 is SGHRS and CDR2 is YFSETQ in the germline V gene. The DNA for the CDR3 is TGCGCCAGCAGCGTACAGCCGAACACCGGGGAGCTGTTTTTT. The encoded protein is CASSVQPNTGELFF.

This clone appeared once. The chain employs TRBV18 and TRBJ2-3; no clear D. Germline CDR1 KGHSH, CDR2 LQKENI. This CDR3 is 13 amino acids long. Trimming removed 2 bases from V and 6 bases from J, with 9 bases in between. The CDR3 DNA sequence: TGTGCCAGCTCACCATACGTAGCTGATACGCAGTATTTT. Translation: CASSPYVADTQYF.

The rearrangement joins TRBV7-2 to TRBJ2-5; a possible D gene is TRBD1 (5 bases). CDR3 length: 17 residues. Germline V CDR1 and CDR2: SGHTA, FQGNSA. Trimming took 5 bases from V and 1 from J, leaving 20 bases between them. CDR3 loop: CASSPKVPGLTQETQYF. In DNA form, the CDR3 reads TGTGCCAGCAGCCCAAAAGTTCCAGGGCTGACCCAAGAGACCCAGTACTTC.

This clone was observed once. This chain joins TRBV6-5 and TRBJ2-1; a weak D match, TRBD2 (5 bases). The CDR3 totals 13 residues. Germline values: CDR1 MNHEY, CDR2 SVGAGI. V lost 5 bases to trimming and J lost 7 bases, with 12 bases between them. CDR3 coding DNA: TGTGCCAGCAGTCGTACTAGGGCTAATGAGCAGTTCTTC. It translates to CASSRTRANEQFF.

This clone was recorded only once. The gene calls are TRBV28 and TRBJ2-7, with TRBD1 matching 9 bases. The CDR3 is 14 amino acids. Losses at the gene ends were 6 bases for V and 0 bases for J; bases not matched to a gene: 3. CDR1 and CDR2 (germline): MDHEN, SYDVKM. CDR3 protein: CASRKTGGSYEQYF. CDR3 DNA: TGTGCCAGCAGGAAGACAGGGGGCTCCTACGAGCAGTACTTC.

The chain couples TRBV6-5 to TRBJ1-4; D uncertain. Germline CDR1 is MNHEY and CDR2 is SVGAGI. Trimming removed 5 bases at V and 8 bases at J, with 15 bases between. The CDR3 spans 14 residues. In DNA, the CDR3 is TGTGCCAGCAGTGATAGGTGGTCTGGAGAAAAACTGTTTTTT. Translated: CASSDRWSGEKLFF.

The rearrangement links TRBV2 to TRBJ2-7, with 7 bases aligning to TRBD2. J was trimmed by 7 bases and V by 6 bases; bases with no gene match: 12. From germline, CDR1 is SNHLY and CDR2 FYNNEI. This CDR3 has 14 amino acids. The DNA for the CDR3 is TGTGCCAGCAGAGACACGAAGCGGGGTTTGGAGCAGTACTTC. It encodes CASRDTKRGLEQYF.

J is TRBJ1-5 and V is TRBV10-3, with 7 positions matching TRBD1. The CDR3 length is 15 residues. The V and J ends lost 6 bases and 3 bases, in that order; junction bases with no gene match: 8. Germline V gene data show CDR1 as ENHRY and CDR2 as SYGVKD. The CDR3 sequence is CAISPGTETNQPQHF. CDR3 nucleotides: TGTGCCATCAGCCCCGGGACAGAGACCAATCAGCCCCAGCATTTT.

This clone was detected only a few times. The chain has TRBV4-1 and TRBJ1-2, with D possibly being TRBD1 (5 bases). Trimming stripped 4 bases from V and 2 bases from J, with 23 bases between. Germline loops: CDR1 MGHRA, CDR2 YSYEKL. The CDR3 spans 18 residues. The CDR3 reads CASSRIVRGPRENYGYTF. The CDR3 region has the DNA TGCGCCAGCAGCCGCATCGTGAGGGGACCTCGAGAGAACTATGGCTACACCTTC.

This chain uses TRBV2 with TRBJ2-3; D may match TRBD1 or TRBD2 (6 bases each). Germline CDR1 reads SNHLY; CDR2 reads FYNNEI. The V gene lost 9 bases and the J gene lost 4 bases, with 14 bases spanning the gap. CDR3 length equals 13 residues. In DNA, the CDR3 is TGTGCCAGGGGGGGCCCCGTCGCAGATACGCAGTATTTT. It codes for CARGGPVADTQYF.

The rearrangement links TRBV7-2 to TRBJ1-1; no firm D call. V was shortened by 6 bases and J by 1 base, with 9 bases between the two germline ends. The CDR3 sequence is 13 residues long. The germline V gene has CDR1 SGHTA and CDR2 FQGNSA. The CDR3 nucleotides are TGTGCCAGCAGGATGGGCACGAACACTGAAGCTTTCTTT. Protein product: CASRMGTNTEAFF. The entire variable domain, with the rest obtained from reference TRBV7-2 and TRBJ1-1, is as follows: GAGVSQSPSNKVTEKGKDVELRCDPISGHTALYWYRQSLGQGLEFLIYFQGNSAPDKSGLPSDRFSAERTGGSVSTLTIQRTQQEDSAVYLCASRMGTNTEAFFGQGTRLTVV.

This clone occurred a few times. This chain connects TRBV2 to TRBJ2-1, with D uncertain. This CDR3 has 13 residues. V lost 8 bases to trimming and J lost 5 bases, with 13 bases between them. Germline V gives CDR1 SNHLY, CDR2 FYNNEI. The CDR3 protein is CASDEPFNNEQFF. The CDR3 region has the DNA TGTGCCAGCGATGAACCATTCAACAATGAGCAGTTCTTC.

The sample holds a few counts of this clone. The chain links TRBV6-1 to TRBJ2-1; 13 bases are shared with TRBD2. This CDR3 has 15 residues. V lost 8 bases and J lost 8; bases outside the gene matches: 9. Per germline, CDR1 MNHNS and CDR2 SASEGT. CDR3 amino acids: CASERLAGGHDEQFF. The DNA of the CDR3 is TGTGCCAGCGAGAGACTAGCGGGAGGTCATGATGAGCAGTTCTTC.

CDR3 loop: CASGRGWVNEQFF. CDR3 nucleotides: TGTGCCAGCGGTAGGGGGTGGGTCAATGAGCAGTTCTTC. The chain carries TRBV2 and TRBJ2-1, with D possibly being TRBD1 (6 bases). Trimming took 8 bases from V and 6 from J, leaving 14 bases between them. Germline V gene lookup returns CDR1 SNHLY and CDR2 FYNNEI. The CDR3 totals 13 residues.

This sequence joins TRBV9 and TRBJ2-3; D is unclear. Deletions cut 4 bases from V and 6 bases from J, with 12 bases between. The germline V gene encodes CDR1 SGDLS and CDR2 YYNGEE. The CDR3 is made up of 13 amino acids. The CDR3 nucleotides are TGTGCCAGCAGCCCCGACGGGTACGATACGCAGTATTTT. As protein: CASSPDGYDTQYF.

This chain connects TRBV6-1 to TRBJ1-1; D may be TRBD1 (5 bases). Germline V gene lookup returns CDR1 MNHNS and CDR2 SASEGT. V lost 6 bases to trimming and J lost 4 bases, with 15 bases between them. The CDR3 consists of 14 residues. In nucleotides, the CDR3 is TGTGCCAGCAGCCCTTGGGGGGGTGGCACTGAAGCTTTCTTT. Translation gives CASSPWGGGTEAFF.

The chain carries TRBV15 and TRBJ2-3; TRBD2 is a possible D gene (5 bases). V was clipped by 5 bases and J by 2 bases, with 14 bases between them. The CDR3 is made up of 15 amino acids. Germline V lookup: CDR1 LNHNV, CDR2 YYDKDF (reference sequence). CDR3 sequence: CATSASGLSTDTQYF. The CDR3 DNA follows: TGTGCCACCAGCGCGAGTGGACTCTCCACAGATACGCAGTATTTT.

V usage is TRBV10-3 and J usage is TRBJ1-2, with D possibly matching TRBD1 (6 bases). This CDR3 contains 12 residues. Germline V gives CDR1 ENHRY, CDR2 SYGVKD. Trimming removed 6 bases from V and 4 bases from J, with 9 bases in between. Here the CDR3 DNA reads TGTGCCATCAGGGAGGGGGGCTATGGCTACACCTTC. Amino acid sequence: CAIREGGYGYTF.